Below are 14 T cell receptor beta chains sequenced from a single sample in a study of shared clonotypes between healthy human individuals. The data were produced by immunoSEQ multiplex PCR, yet TCRdb's version contains in-frame clones alone and is incomplete. The repertoire includes roughly 200,000 clones, 65% to 70% of them detected once, and 10% sits in the top ten. Sequences were obtained from memory CD4+ T cells sorted from blood. Subset given: CD45RA-negative fraction. Every receptor here comes from a man aged 30-40 years in good health.

Regarding this clone: Additional DNA sequences in this sample encode the identical CDR3. The gene calls are TRBV5-1 and TRBJ2-3, with D hard to call. This CDR3 spans 14 amino acids. Trimming cost V 0 bases and J 3 bases, with 8 bases left between them. CDR1 is SGHRS and CDR2 is YFSETQ in the germline V gene. The CDR3 reads CASSLVGRTDTQYF. The DNA of the CDR3 is TGCGCCAGCAGCTTGGTTGGGCGGACAGATACGCAGTATTTT.

For this clone: The same CDR3 arises from other DNA sequences in this sample as well. The chain has TRBV7-2 and TRBJ2-1, with a tentative D call TRBD1 (7 bases). CDR1 and CDR2 (germline): SGHTA, FQGNSA. The CDR3 loop spans 19 amino acids. V was clipped by 2 bases and J by 6 bases, with 26 bases between them. The chain's CDR3 is CASSLYWGRAGGGINEQFF. As DNA, the CDR3 is TGTGCCAGCAGCTTATACTGGGGTCGGGCAGGGGGAGGTATCAATGAGCAGTTCTTC.

J is TRBJ2-3 and V is TRBV28; unclear D gene. V lost 3 bases and J lost 3, with 4 bases in between. Germline CDR1 is MDHEN and CDR2 is SYDVKM. This CDR3 has 12 residues. In DNA form, the CDR3 reads TGTGCCAGCAGTTTGCGTACAGATACGCAGTATTTT. Translation: CASSLRTDTQYF.

In its sample, this clone was seen a few times. V and J are TRBV29-1 and TRBJ1-5, with TRBD1 as a possible D gene (6 bases). Germline V gene sequence: CDR1 SQVTM, CDR2 ANQGSEA. The ends were cut back, 7 bases at V and 2 bases at J, with 21 bases in the middle. The CDR3 covers 16 residues. The CDR3 DNA sequence: TGCAGCGCCTCAACTCCGACAGGCTGGGGCAATCAGCCCCAGCATTTT. Its protein is CSASTPTGWGNQPQHF.

The genes are TRBV19 and TRBJ2-1; a possible D gene is TRBD2 (5 bases). The CDR3 sequence is 15 residues long. Germline V CDR1 and CDR2: LNHDA, SQIVND (reference sequence). The V and J ends lost 1 base and 0 bases respectively, with 7 bases between them. The CDR3 sequence: CASSIGGNSYNEQFF. Here the CDR3 DNA reads TGTGCCAGTAGTATAGGAGGGAACTCCTACAATGAGCAGTTCTTC. Based on the CDR3 plus reference TRBV19 and TRBJ2-1, the full variable domain is DGGITQSPKYLFRKEGQNVTLSCEQNLNHDAMYWYRQDPGQGLRLIYYSQIVNDFQKGDIAEGYSVSREKKESFPLTVTSAQKNPTAFYLCASSIGGNSYNEQFFGPGTRLTVL.

The rearrangement joins TRBV2 to TRBJ2-3; weak D call: TRBD2 (7 bases). The V end was cut by 4 bases, the J end by 4 bases, with 24 bases between. Germline V CDR1 and CDR2: SNHLY, FYNNEI. This CDR3 is built from 18 residues. The CDR3 here is CASSGPPLGAREADTQYF. The CDR3 coding sequence is TGTGCCAGCAGTGGCCCCCCCCTGGGGGCCCGGGAGGCAGATACGCAGTATTTT.

The V gene is TRBV5-4, the J gene TRBJ2-1, with D perhaps TRBD2 (5 bases). CDR3 length equals 15 residues. V was pared by 0 bases and J by 5 bases, with 12 bases between. CDR1 and CDR2 (germline): SGHNT, YYREEE (reference sequence). The CDR3 reads CASSLGGPGHNEQFF. Written as DNA, the CDR3 is TGTGCCAGCAGCTTGGGAGGGCCGGGCCACAATGAGCAGTTCTTC.

Points on this clone: Other DNA sequences in this specimen translate into the identical CDR3. CDR3 loop: CSVEGGKGTDTQYF. DNA of the CDR3: TGCAGCGTTGAGGGGGGAAAGGGGACAGATACGCAGTATTTT. V usage is TRBV29-1 and J usage is TRBJ2-3; perhaps TRBD2 as D (6 bases). This CDR3 is built from 14 residues. V lost 3 bases to trimming and J lost 3 bases, with 13 bases between them. In germline, CDR1 is SQVTM, CDR2 ANQGSEA.

The chain joins TRBV18 to TRBJ2-1; possibly TRBD1 for D (6 bases). Germline V gene data show CDR1 as KGHSH and CDR2 as LQKENI. This CDR3 spans 13 amino acids. V gave up 5 bases and J gave up 7 bases, with 12 bases separating them. The CDR3 region is CASSIGQRNEQFF. In DNA form, the CDR3 reads TGTGCCAGCTCAATAGGACAGAGGAATGAGCAGTTCTTC.

V and J are TRBV11-3 and TRBJ2-3, with unresolved D. Trimming took off 0 bases at V and 4 bases at J, with 8 bases between the two ends. Germline V gives CDR1 SGHNT, CDR2 YENEEA. This CDR3 has 14 residues. CDR3 amino acids: CASSLDLMADTQYF. CDR3 bases: TGTGCCAGCAGCTTAGATCTTATGGCAGATACGCAGTATTTT. Together with reference TRBV11-3 and TRBJ2-3, the CDR3 gives the full variable domain: EAGVVQSPRYKIIEKKQPVAFWCNPISGHNTLYWYLQNLGQGPELLIRYENEEAVDDSQLPKDRFSAERLKGVDSTLKIQPAELGDSAVYLCASSLDLMADTQYFGPGTRLTVL.

The V call is TRBV5-1, the J call TRBJ2-1, with 12 bases matching TRBD1. This CDR3 has 15 residues. The trim removed 4 bases at V and 9 bases at J, leaving 8 bases unmatched. Germline loops: CDR1 SGHRS, CDR2 YFSETQ. DNA for the CDR3: TGCGCCAGCAGCGATCCGGGACAGGGGGCTGGTGAGCAGTTCTTC. Protein: CASSDPGQGAGEQFF.

V usage is TRBV19 and J usage is TRBJ2-3; TRBD1 might be the D (6 bases). The CDR3 has 13 residues. CDR1 and CDR2 (germline): LNHDA, SQIVND (reference sequence). V lost 3 bases and J lost 4, with 8 bases in between. Written as DNA, the CDR3 is TGTGCCAGTAGTATGCGACAGGCAGATACGCAGTATTTT. Its protein is CASSMRQADTQYF.

On this clone: Its ends do not fully match the called genes, so a read error is possible. The chain employs TRBV6-5 and TRBJ2-4, with 7 nucleotides matching TRBD2. This CDR3 comprises 11 residues. The germline gives CDR1 MNHEY, CDR2 SVGAGI. CDR3 residues: CASSWEGKVHF. For the CDR3, the DNA is TGTGCCAGCAGTTGGGAGGGAAAGGTCCACTTC.

The rearrangement uses TRBV6-1 and TRBJ2-7; D might be TRBD1 (6 bases). V gave up 7 bases and J gave up 6 bases, with 10 bases separating them. CDR1 and CDR2 from the germline V gene are MNHNS and SASEGT. The CDR3 is made up of 11 amino acids. Here the CDR3 DNA reads TGTGCCAGCATTCTGGGGGCCGAGCAGTACTTC. Translating gives CASILGAEQYF.